These 21 T cell receptor beta chains came from one sample sequenced in a study of blood T cell repertoires in COVID-19. The table came from immunoSEQ multiplex PCR; TCRdb's copy has only in-frame clones and leaves some out. The data show around 250,000 clones, with approximately 90% seen just once and 4.1% held by the top ten. Sequencing was carried out using PBMCs or T cells enriched from blood (not recorded which). The receptors shown here come from a woman aged 30 to 39 who had recovered from COVID-19.

The gene calls are TRBV11-2 and TRBJ1-2; a weak D match, TRBD1 (5 bases). The germline gives CDR1 SGHAT, CDR2 FQNNGV. CDR3 length: 15 residues. V lost 0 bases and J 0 bases, leaving 8 bases between the germline ends. CDR3 DNA sequence: TGTGCCAGCAGCTTAGAGGGGGGAGCTAACTATGGCTACACCTTC. Protein sequence: CASSLEGGANYGYTF.

This chain uses TRBV7-9 with TRBJ1-2, with 8 bases identical to TRBD1. Germline assignment: CDR1 SEHNR and CDR2 FQNEAQ (reference sequence). The CDR3 spans 15 residues. V dropped 4 bases and J dropped 1; count of bases not matched to a gene: 5. The CDR3 nucleotides are TGTGCCAGCAGCTCCGGACAGGGCCTTAACTATGGCTACACCTTC. This codes for CASSSGQGLNYGYTF.

This rearrangement joins TRBV28 to TRBJ1-4; D is possibly TRBD1 (5 bases). There are 15 residues in the CDR3. V was clipped by 8 bases and J by 5 bases, with 18 bases between them. Germline CDR1 reads MDHEN; CDR2 reads SYDVKM. CDR3 residues: CASRPWGSQNEKLFF. CDR3 in DNA: TGTGCCAGCCGACCTTGGGGCAGTCAGAATGAAAAACTGTTTTTT.

The J gene is TRBJ1-2, the V gene TRBV7-2; unclear D gene. The germline CDR1 and CDR2 sequences are SGHTA and FQGNSA. This CDR3 comprises 12 residues. Trimming shortened V by 4 bases and J by 3 bases, and 6 bases separated the two germline ends. The CDR3 coding sequence is TGTGCCAGCAGCTATGTAGACTATGGCTACACCTTC. Translating gives CASSYVDYGYTF.

This rearrangement joins TRBV7-9 to TRBJ1-2; perhaps TRBD1 as D (6 bases). Germline V gene data show CDR1 as SEHNR and CDR2 as FQNEAQ (reference sequence). The germline V and J ends were trimmed by 4 bases and 8 bases, with 17 bases remaining between them. This CDR3 comprises 14 residues. This CDR3 reads CASSSDGTLLGYTF. The CDR3 coding sequence is TGTGCCAGCAGCTCAGACGGGACACTCCTCGGCTACACCTTC.

The rearrangement links TRBV7-9 to TRBJ1-2, with TRBD1 matching over 7 bases. Trimming removed 1 base from V and 3 bases from J; junction bases left unmatched: 5. The CDR3 contains 15 residues. Per the germline V gene, CDR1 is SEHNR and CDR2 is FQNEAQ (reference sequence). The CDR3 sequence: CASSLETGRYYGYTF. The CDR3 DNA follows: TGTGCCAGCAGCTTAGAGACAGGGCGCTACTATGGCTACACCTTC.

This chain connects TRBV10-3 to TRBJ2-5, with 9 bases fitting TRBD1. With 6 bases clipped from V and 1 base from J, the junction kept 3 bases outside the gene matches. Germline assignment: CDR1 ENHRY and CDR2 SYGVKD. This CDR3 has 14 amino acids. The CDR3, as DNA: TGTGCCATCAGGTCGGGACAGGGCCAAGAGACCCAGTACTTC. The encoded protein is CAIRSGQGQETQYF.

The CDR3 coding sequence is TGTGCCAGCAGTTACAATCAGCCCCAGCATTTT. This translates into CASSYNQPQHF. The rearrangement links TRBV2 to TRBJ1-5; D is unclear. CDR1 and CDR2 from the germline V gene are SNHLY and FYNNEI. V lost 5 bases and J 3 bases, leaving 2 bases between the germline ends. The CDR3 contains 11 residues.

CDR3 DNA sequence: TGTGCCAGCAGCGAAAGACAGGGTCCCGCCACCGGGGAGCTGTTTTTT. This sequence encodes CASSERQGPATGELFF. This sequence joins TRBV9 and TRBJ2-2; 7 positions agree with TRBD1. CDR3 length: 16 amino acids. Trimming cost V 3 bases and J 4 bases; bases outside gene matches: 9. Germline lookup yields CDR1 SGDLS and CDR2 YYNGEE.

V gene TRBV18 combines with J gene TRBJ1-2, with 10 bases matching TRBD1. This CDR3 has 15 residues. Germline CDR1 KGHSH, CDR2 LQKENI. With V trimmed by 2 bases and J by 3 bases, 3 bases remained unmatched. CDR3 residues: CASSPSGTGDYGYTF. The CDR3 coding sequence is TGTGCCAGCTCACCAAGTGGGACAGGGGACTATGGCTACACCTTC.

V usage is TRBV3-1 (or the pseudogene TRBV3-2) and J usage is TRBJ2-6; unclear D gene. The CDR3 covers 14 residues. Germline assignment: CDR1 LGHDT and CDR2 YNNKEL (reference sequence). V shed 5 bases and J shed 6 bases, with 11 bases lying between them. CDR3 sequence reads: CASSDTDKANVLTF. The CDR3 DNA reads as TGTGCCAGCAGCGATACTGACAAGGCCAACGTCCTGACTTTC.

The chain has TRBV29-1 and TRBJ1-3; TRBD1 is a possible D gene (5 bases). The V and J ends lost 0 bases and 6 bases respectively, with 15 bases between them. There are 15 residues in the CDR3. In germline, CDR1 is SQVTM, CDR2 ANQGSEA. Here the CDR3 reads CSVEDIAGQKNTIYF. In DNA form, the CDR3 reads TGCAGCGTTGAAGACATCGCAGGGCAGAAAAACACCATATATTTT.

This clone was observed a single time. The chain recombines TRBV28 with TRBJ2-5; D unresolved. CDR3 length: 12 residues. Germline V gene data show CDR1 as MDHEN and CDR2 as SYDVKM. V was shortened by 1 base and J by 5 bases, with 5 bases between the two germline ends. The CDR3 sequence is CASSLSAETQYF. The CDR3 coding sequence is TGTGCCAGCAGTTTATCAGCGGAGACCCAGTACTTC.

This clone was counted a single time. The CDR3 is CASSLGTGGIYEQYF. CDR3 DNA: TGTGCCAGCAGCTTAGGGACAGGGGGCATATACGAGCAGTACTTC. The gene calls are TRBV7-9 and TRBJ2-7, with 11 positions matching TRBD1. V was pared by 1 base and J by 4 bases, with 3 bases of the junction left unmatched. Germline CDR1 SEHNR, CDR2 FQNEAQ (reference sequence). The CDR3 is 15 amino acids. The whole variable domain, filled in from reference TRBV7-9 and TRBJ2-7, reads DTGVSQNPRHKITKRGQNVTFRCDPISEHNRLYWYRQTLGQGPEFLTYFQNEAQLEKSRLLSDRFSAERPKGSFSTLEIQRTEQGDSAMYLCASSLGTGGIYEQYFGPGTRLTVT.

CDR3 sequence: CASSSTQGSAYTF. CDR3 nucleotides: TGTGCCAGCAGCTCGACGCAGGGTTCGGCCTACACCTTC. The J gene is TRBJ1-2, the V gene TRBV12-3 or TRBV12-4; D is perhaps TRBD1 (5 bases). V was pared by 6 bases and J by 10 bases, with 18 bases between. The CDR3 is 13 amino acids.

The chain joins TRBV19 to TRBJ2-2, with D possibly matching TRBD2 (5 bases). Per the germline V gene, CDR1 is LNHDA and CDR2 is SQIVND (reference sequence). The CDR3 has 15 amino acids. V lost 1 base, J lost 6 bases, and 12 bases lay in between. CDR3 residues: CASSIGSSPAGELFF. In DNA, the CDR3 is TGTGCCAGTAGTATAGGTTCTAGCCCGGCCGGGGAGCTGTTTTTT.

This chain uses TRBV28 with TRBJ2-1; D remains ambiguous. From germline, CDR1 is MDHEN and CDR2 SYDVKM. CDR3 size: 14 residues. The germline V and J ends were trimmed by 3 bases and 0 bases, with 6 bases remaining between them. CDR3 in amino acids: CASSFVSSYNEQFF. CDR3 coding DNA: TGTGCCAGCAGTTTTGTTAGCTCCTACAATGAGCAGTTCTTC. Based on the CDR3 plus reference TRBV28 and TRBJ2-1, the full variable domain is DVKVTQSSRYLVKRTGEKVFLECVQDMDHENMFWYRQDPGLGLRLIYFSYDVKMKEKGDIPEGYSVSREKKERFSLILESASTNQTSMYLCASSFVSSYNEQFFGPGTRLTVL.

The chain joins TRBV6-5 to TRBJ1-6, with 9 bases that match TRBD1. The CDR3 totals 15 residues. V lost 6 bases to trimming and J lost 9 bases; unmatched junction nucleotides: 9. Per the germline V gene, CDR1 is MNHEY and CDR2 is SVGAGI. The CDR3 nucleotides are TGTGCCAGCAGGAAGGGACAGGGATTTAGTTCACCCCTCCACTTT. Residues: CASRKGQGFSSPLHF.

This chain uses TRBV7-3 with TRBJ2-1, with a weak D call TRBD1 (5 bases). The CDR3 runs to 14 residues. V lost 4 bases and J lost 7, with 14 bases in between. Germline values: CDR1 SGHTA, CDR2 FQGTGA. CDR3 amino acids: CASSWAGLQNEQFF. CDR3 DNA: TGTGCCAGCAGCTGGGCAGGGCTGCAGAATGAGCAGTTCTTC.

The chain joins TRBV27 to TRBJ1-2, with D possibly being TRBD1 (5 bases). The germline V gene has CDR1 MNHEY and CDR2 SMNVEV (reference sequence). The CDR3 is 14 residues long. With 8 bases removed from V and 3 bases from J, the gap between germline ends came to 16 bases. The CDR3 nucleotides read TGTGCCAGCGCCAGGCGGGGCCCTGACTATGGCTACACCTTC. As protein: CASARRGPDYGYTF.

The chain has TRBV3-1 (or the pseudogene TRBV3-2) and TRBJ1-6; D remains unclear. Germline CDR1 is LGHDT and CDR2 is YNNKEL (reference sequence). This CDR3 spans 14 amino acids. The germline V and J ends were trimmed by 0 bases and 12 bases, with 12 bases remaining between them. CDR3 loop: CASSQEELRLPLHF. CDR3 bases: TGTGCCAGCAGCCAAGAGGAGTTGAGGTTACCCCTCCACTTT.